One and the same sample provided the 26 T cell receptor beta chains below, sequenced in a study of spatial heterogeneity in lung cancer. Time point defined: sample taken at primary tumor resection. MiXCR, applied by TCRdb to the 5' RACE reads, yields one record per CDR3 protein. Counted here are 40,000 to 50,000 distinct CDR3 sequences, roughly an eighth occurring once; the ten biggest clones make up about 57%. Sample: PBMCs, taken at surgery. The receptors stem from a male donor with early-stage non-small cell lung cancer.

The chain has TRBV7-9 and TRBJ2-1; D may match TRBD1 or TRBD2 (5 bases each). From germline, CDR1 is SEHNR and CDR2 FQNEAQ (reference sequence). The V gene lost 5 bases and the J gene lost 3 bases, with 11 bases spanning the gap. The CDR3 loop spans 14 amino acids. DNA for the CDR3: TGTGCCAGCAGCCACCGGGACGGCTACAATGAGCAGTTCTTC. It specifies CASSHRDGYNEQFF.

This clonotype has more than one count but fewer than ten. V is TRBV2 and J is TRBJ2-3; D may match TRBD1 or TRBD2 (5 bases each). Looked up from germline, CDR1 is SNHLY and CDR2 is FYNNEI. The CDR3 loop spans 15 amino acids. Deletions cut 4 bases from V and 1 base from J, with 12 bases between. The CDR3, as DNA: TGTGCCAGCAGTGTCGGGACGTTAGGCACAGATACGCAGTATTTT. This encodes CASSVGTLGTDTQYF.

The V call is TRBV7-9, the J call TRBJ1-2; D gene uncertain. The CDR3 extends over 11 amino acids. Trimming stripped 0 bases from V and 8 bases from J, with 4 bases between. The germline V gene encodes CDR1 SEHNR and CDR2 FQNEAQ (reference sequence). CDR3 residues: CASSLAGGYTF. CDR3 DNA: TGTGCCAGCAGCTTAGCAGGCGGCTACACCTTC.

This clonotype was seen only a few times. The V and J genes are TRBV20-1 and TRBJ2-4; TRBD2 is a possible D gene (6 bases). The CDR3 has 14 residues. Per the germline V gene, CDR1 is DFQATT and CDR2 is SNEGSKA (reference sequence). V was trimmed by 5 bases and J by 0 bases, leaving 11 bases between them. The CDR3 region is CSAPEGTAKNIQYF. CDR3 bases: TGCAGTGCTCCGGAGGGAACAGCCAAAAACATTCAGTACTTC.

This clonotype was seen many times. The CDR3, as DNA: TGTGCCACCAGTGATTTGGGGGGGCCCACCGGGGAGCTGTTTTTT. Translating gives CATSDLGGPTGELFF. The chain carries TRBV24-1 and TRBJ2-2; D might be TRBD1 or TRBD2, each matching 6 bases. Trimming took 0 bases from V and 4 from J, leaving 8 bases between them. Per the germline V gene, CDR1 is KGHDR and CDR2 is SFDVKD. This CDR3 is built from 15 residues.

The V call is TRBV3-1, the J call TRBJ1-1, with 8 bases lining up with TRBD1. The CDR3 runs 14 residues. Trimming at V came to 4 bases and at J to 4 bases, leaving 5 bases not matched to a gene. CDR1 is LGHDT, CDR2 YNNKEL, per germline (reference sequence). In DNA form, the CDR3 reads TGTGCCAGCAGCCCTCTCACAGGGGGCACTGAAGCTTTCTTT. Its translation: CASSPLTGGTEAFF.

The rearrangement uses TRBV18 and TRBJ2-3, with D unresolved. The CDR3 sequence is 15 residues long. V lost 6 bases and J lost 0, with 13 bases in between. Germline V lookup: CDR1 KGHSH, CDR2 LQKENI. The CDR3 spells CASSSIGESTDTQYF. As DNA, the CDR3 is TGTGCCAGCTCGTCCATTGGGGAAAGCACAGATACGCAGTATTTT.

The V and J genes are TRBV23-1 and TRBJ2-5, with a weak D call TRBD2 (6 bases). TRBV23-1 counts as an open reading frame of uncertain function. Between the trimmed V and J ends, which lost 0 bases and 4 bases, there was a span of 12 bases. This CDR3 spans 15 amino acids. CDR3 DNA: TGCGCCAGCAGTCAATCGGAGGGGATGTTAGAGACCCAGTACTTC. Its protein is CASSQSEGMLETQYF.

This clonotype was observed many times. The V and J genes are TRBV4-3 and TRBJ2-3; D is unresolved. This CDR3 region has 15 residues. Germline loops: CDR1 LGHNA, CDR2 YSLEER. The V and J ends lost 0 bases and 0 bases respectively, with 7 bases between them. CDR3 sequence: CASSQESASTDTQYF. CDR3 DNA: TGCGCCAGCAGCCAAGAATCTGCTAGCACAGATACGCAGTATTTT.

This clonotype was picked up a small number of times. This chain links TRBV12-3 or TRBV12-4 with TRBJ2-1; TRBD2 matches 10 bases. This CDR3 is 17 amino acids long. The V segment lost 4 bases and the J segment 0 bases; nucleotides outside the gene matches: 6. CDR3 protein: CASSSLAGLLSYNEQFF. The CDR3 DNA sequence: TGTGCCAGCAGTTCACTAGCGGGGTTGCTCTCCTACAATGAGCAGTTCTTC.

There are many counts of this clonotype. The rearrangement uses TRBV7-2 and TRBJ1-2; possibly TRBD1 for D (6 bases). The ends were cut back, 4 bases at V and 1 base at J, with 16 bases in the middle. The CDR3 has 16 residues. Germline V lookup: CDR1 SGHTA, CDR2 FQGNSA. Written as DNA, the CDR3 is TGTGCCAGCAGCTCCCTCCGGGACATCGTTAACTATGGCTACACCTTC. Residues: CASSSLRDIVNYGYTF.

In this sample, this clonotype turned up a few times. The rearrangement links TRBV4-2 to TRBJ2-1; 16 bases fit TRBD2. There are 18 residues in the CDR3. Germline CDR1 is LGHNA and CDR2 is YNFKEQ. J lost 2 bases, V lost 4 bases, and 5 bases had no gene match. The CDR3 region is CASSRTGTSGGAYNEQFF. CDR3 bases: TGTGCCAGCAGCCGAACCGGGACTAGCGGGGGGGCCTACAATGAGCAGTTCTTC.

This clonotype was counted between two and nine times. This chain joins TRBV13 and TRBJ2-1; the match to TRBD1 covers 10 bases. This CDR3 region has 14 residues. After removal of 5 bases from V and 7 bases from J, the junction contained 5 bases not matched to a gene. Germline V gene data show CDR1 as PRHDT and CDR2 as FYEKMQ (reference sequence). The chain's CDR3 is CASSPRDRGNEQFF. In DNA, the CDR3 is TGTGCCAGCAGCCCAAGGGACAGGGGTAATGAGCAGTTCTTC.

The CDR3 nucleotides read TGTGCCAGCAGTTACTCTATGGTCACTTGGGACACTGAAGCTTTCTTT. Its translation: CASSYSMVTWDTEAFF. The chain employs TRBV6-5 and TRBJ1-1; no reliable D call. V was shortened by 0 bases and J by 3 bases, with 14 bases between the two germline ends. CDR1 is MNHEY and CDR2 is SVGAGI in the germline V gene. The CDR3 contains 16 residues.

Ten or more counts support this clonotype. The J gene is TRBJ1-1, the V gene TRBV27, with D possibly TRBD1 on 6 matching bases. The CDR3 runs 13 residues. CDR1 and CDR2 (germline): MNHEY, SMNVEV (reference sequence). Deletions cut 4 bases from V and 11 bases from J, with 17 bases between. The CDR3 reads CASSYRAVGWAFF. Written as DNA, the CDR3 is TGTGCCAGCAGTTACAGGGCGGTGGGCTGGGCTTTCTTT.

The chain carries TRBV4-3 and TRBJ2-1; 9 nucleotides line up with TRBD2. The CDR3 is made up of 18 amino acids. The germline V gene encodes CDR1 LGHNA and CDR2 YSLEER. V shed 0 bases and J 4 bases; nucleotides not matched to a gene: 10. The CDR3 spells CASSQEGGRALDYNEQFF. As DNA, the CDR3 is TGCGCCAGCAGCCAAGAGGGCGGGAGGGCCCTGGATTACAATGAGCAGTTCTTC.

In its sample, this clonotype was seen many times. The rearrangement uses TRBV20-1 and TRBJ2-1, with a weak D call TRBD2 (6 bases). V shed 7 bases and J shed 6 bases, with 10 bases lying between them. CDR1 and CDR2 (germline): DFQATT, SNEGSKA (reference sequence). This CDR3 region has 11 residues. CDR3 DNA: TGCAGTGTGATAGCGGCCAATGAGCAGTTCTTC. The encoded protein is CSVIAANEQFF.

This clonotype showed up just a few times. The chain combines TRBV11-2 with TRBJ2-3, with D maybe TRBD2 (6 bases). Germline CDR1 reads SGHAT; CDR2 reads FQNNGV. This CDR3 has 16 amino acids. V was clipped by 5 bases and J by 2 bases, with 17 bases between them. The CDR3 DNA follows: TGTGCCAGCAGCAAAAATGGACTACCGGACACAGATACGCAGTATTTT. It codes for CASSKNGLPDTDTQYF. The full variable domain, in which reference TRBV11-2 and TRBJ2-3 provide the parts outside the CDR3, is EAGVAQSPRYKIIEKRQSVAFWCNPISGHATLYWYQQILGQGPKLLIQFQNNGVVDDSQLPKDRFSAERLKGVDSTLKIQPAKLEDSAVYLCASSKNGLPDTDTQYFGPGTRLTVL.

The genes are TRBV4-1 and TRBJ2-3, with D uncertain. CDR3 length equals 14 residues. V was trimmed by 3 bases and J by 0 bases, leaving 7 bases between them. Germline loops: CDR1 MGHRA, CDR2 YSYEKL. The CDR3 coding sequence is TGCGCCAGCAGCCAGTTTGCTAGCACAGATACGCAGTATTTT. The encoded protein is CASSQFASTDTQYF.

This clonotype was seen a few times. This chain uses TRBV6-4 with TRBJ2-7; TRBD2 matches at 7 bases. The CDR3 has 14 amino acids. V dropped 4 bases and J dropped 4; count of bases not matched to a gene: 7. CDR1 and CDR2 (germline): MRHNA, SNTAGT. The CDR3 DNA sequence: TGTGCCAGCAGTGCGCCTAGCGGAGATTACGAGCAGTACTTC. It translates to CASSAPSGDYEQYF.

The J gene is TRBJ1-6, the V gene TRBV2; D might be TRBD1 (6 bases). CDR3 length: 13 amino acids. Deletions cut 6 bases from V and 5 bases from J, with 8 bases between. Germline loops: CDR1 SNHLY, CDR2 FYNNEI. This CDR3 is CASRHRDNSPLHF. CDR3 sequence (DNA): TGTGCCAGCAGACACAGGGATAATTCACCCCTCCACTTT.

This clonotype has a handful of counts. The chain is built from TRBV11-2 and TRBJ2-4; TRBD1 matches 7 bases. With V trimmed by 1 base and J by 4 bases, 4 bases remained unmatched. The germline CDR1 and CDR2 sequences are SGHAT and FQNNGV. The CDR3 runs 15 residues. For the CDR3, the DNA is TGTGCCAGCAGCTTAGTTTGGACAGGAAAAAACATTCAGTACTTC. Encoded protein: CASSLVWTGKNIQYF.

The chain has TRBV12-3 or TRBV12-4 and TRBJ1-1, with unresolved D. The CDR3 extends over 14 amino acids. Between the trimmed V and J ends, which lost 3 bases and 2 bases, there was a span of 10 bases. CDR3 residues: CASSFSALNTEAFF. The DNA of the CDR3 is TGTGCCAGCAGTTTCAGCGCGCTCAACACTGAAGCTTTCTTT.

This clonotype appeared a few times. The rearrangement links TRBV15 to TRBJ2-2; D is perhaps TRBD1 (6 bases). Looked up from germline, CDR1 is LNHNV and CDR2 is YYDKDF (reference sequence). V shed 2 bases and J shed 0 bases, with 10 bases lying between them. The length of the CDR3 is 16 residues. CDR3 amino acids: CATSRPGTTNTGELFF. The CDR3 DNA follows: TGTGCCACCAGCAGACCCGGGACAACGAACACCGGGGAGCTGTTTTTT.

J is TRBJ1-3 and V is TRBV4-1; tentative D call: TRBD1 (6 bases). The V gene lost 0 bases and the J gene lost 0 bases, with 9 bases spanning the gap. The CDR3 loop spans 16 amino acids. Per the germline V gene, CDR1 is MGHRA and CDR2 is YSYEKL. The CDR3 is CASSQDGGPSGNTIYF. The CDR3 nucleotides read TGCGCCAGCAGCCAAGATGGGGGGCCCTCTGGAAACACCATATATTTT.

Only a few counts were recorded for this clonotype. The J gene is TRBJ2-7, the V gene TRBV21-1. TRBV21-1 is classified as a pseudogene. The CDR3 is 13 residues long. The CDR3 DNA is TGTGCCAGCAGCAAGAGCGCCACCTACGAGCAGTACTTC. Translation: CASSKSATYEQYF.